This entry concerns a single T cell receptor beta chain. These data come from a study of blood T cell repertoires in COVID-19. About the research overall: Both acute and convalescent COVID-19 samples were obtained from the United States, Italy and Spain. T cells, B-cell-depleted T cells, or PBMCs supplied cDNA or gDNA.

Profiling relied on immunoSEQ multiplex PCR, and the TCRdb table lists in-frame clones only, not all of them. The profile shows fewer than 300,000 clones, 80% to 95% of them singletons. This CDR3 has 15 amino acids. V shed 1 base and J shed 0 bases, with 10 bases lying between them. Germline V gene lookup returns CDR1 SEHNR and CDR2 FQNEAQ (reference sequence). The clonotype comes from a young woman with COVID-19, enrolled during active disease. What was sequenced was peripheral blood. The chain carries TRBV7-9 and TRBJ2-7; possibly TRBD2 for D (5 bases). The CDR3 loop is CASSLDGLLSYEQYF. In DNA form, the CDR3 reads TGTGCCAGCAGCTTAGACGGACTCCTCTCCTACGAGCAGTACTTC.